These 25 T cell receptor beta chains share one sample of origin, sequenced in a study of blood T cells in healthy people across ages. Alongside a J-beta primer mix, a sample-barcoded 5' primer served in a second PCR lasting about 6 to 11 cycles. TCRdb passed the 5' RACE reads through MiXCR, listing each CDR3 protein once. The sample holds roughly 830,000 distinct CDR3 sequences, approximately 65% seen once. The sequencing sample was made of blood. The receptors here all came from a man younger than 45 in good health.

V usage is TRBV20-1 and J usage is TRBJ2-1; maybe TRBD2 (6 bases). The CDR3 is 15 amino acids. Trimming stripped 5 bases from V and 0 bases from J, with 14 bases between. In germline, CDR1 is DFQATT, CDR2 SNEGSKA (reference sequence). CDR3 DNA: TGCAGTGCTCTAGAACTAGCAATCTCCTACAATGAGCAGTTCTTC. This codes for CSALELAISYNEQFF.

J is TRBJ2-1 and V is TRBV5-1; D is undetermined. Germline CDR1 reads SGHRS; CDR2 reads YFSETQ. The V end was cut by 3 bases, the J end by 7 bases, with 8 bases between. CDR3 length: 12 residues. CDR3 coding DNA: TGCGCCAGCAGCTCTCAGAAGAATGAGCAGTTCTTC. Its protein product is CASSSQKNEQFF.

The table lists this clonotype with a count of one. The chain has TRBV7-2 and TRBJ1-5; 8 bases agree with TRBD1. V lost 3 bases, J lost 2 bases, and 3 bases stayed unmatched. This CDR3 is 15 amino acids long. The germline gives CDR1 SGHTA, CDR2 FQGNSA. The CDR3 protein is CASSFAGQGNQPQHF. The CDR3 region has the DNA TGTGCCAGCAGCTTTGCGGGACAGGGCAATCAGCCCCAGCATTTT.

The chain recombines TRBV6-6 with TRBJ2-7; possibly TRBD1 for D (6 bases). The V end lost 2 bases, the J end lost 0 bases, and 14 bases lay between the germline ends. CDR3 length: 16 residues. Germline V gives CDR1 MNHNY, CDR2 SVGAGI (reference sequence). CDR3 DNA: TGTGCCAGCAGTTACGCCGGCGGACAGAGCTCCTACGAGCAGTACTTC. It is translated as CASSYAGGQSSYEQYF.

The chain recombines TRBV4-3 with TRBJ2-7; 9 bases fit TRBD1. J was trimmed by 2 bases and V by 4 bases; bases with no gene match: 3. Germline V gives CDR1 LGHNA, CDR2 YSLEER. The length of the CDR3 is 14 residues. The CDR3 sequence is CASSRGQGTYEQYF. The DNA for the CDR3 is TGCGCCAGCAGCCGAGGACAGGGGACCTACGAGCAGTACTTC.

The table lists this clonotype with a few counts. The V and J genes are TRBV7-2 and TRBJ2-7; tentatively, D is TRBD1 or TRBD2 (6 bases each). Germline assignment: CDR1 SGHTA and CDR2 FQGNSA. This CDR3 spans 15 amino acids. V dropped 1 base and J dropped 4 bases, with 14 bases sitting between them. The CDR3: CASSLGVGGRYEQYF. The CDR3 bases are TGTGCCAGCAGCTTAGGAGTAGGGGGGAGGTACGAGCAGTACTTC.

This clonotype was picked up a small number of times. The rearrangement links TRBV7-2 to TRBJ1-5, with 7 bases aligning to TRBD1. This CDR3 is 17 amino acids long. Germline CDR1 and CDR2: SGHTA and FQGNSA. J gave up 0 bases and V 4 bases, and 9 bases lay outside the gene matches. CDR3 residues: CASSYIGTAYSNQPQHF. The DNA for the CDR3 is TGTGCCAGCAGCTACATTGGGACAGCCTATAGCAATCAGCCCCAGCATTTT.

The V gene is TRBV6-5, the J gene TRBJ2-5; D unclear. V was clipped by 2 bases and J by 4 bases, with 11 bases between them. CDR1 and CDR2 (germline): MNHEY, SVGAGI. This CDR3 region has 14 residues. CDR3 loop: CASSYRVAGETQYF. In DNA, the CDR3 is TGTGCCAGCAGTTACAGGGTTGCCGGAGAGACCCAGTACTTC.

The V call is TRBV20-1, the J call TRBJ1-1; 8 bases map to TRBD1. Trimming removed 7 bases from V and 3 bases from J; junction bases left unmatched: 4. This CDR3 contains 12 residues. CDR1 is DFQATT, CDR2 SNEGSKA, per germline (reference sequence). The CDR3 here is CSVPTGDTEAFF. CDR3 in DNA: TGCAGTGTCCCGACAGGGGACACTGAAGCTTTCTTT.

The table lists this clonotype with a few counts. The chain links TRBV7-9 to TRBJ1-5; D unclear. Trimming removed 5 bases at V and 7 bases at J, with 12 bases between. The germline V gene has CDR1 SEHNR and CDR2 FQNEAQ (reference sequence). The length of the CDR3 is 13 residues. The CDR3 sequence: CASSRDDRQPQHF. DNA for the CDR3: TGTGCCAGCAGCCGGGATGATAGGCAGCCCCAGCATTTT. Full variable domain (rest looked up from reference TRBV7-9 and TRBJ1-5): DTGVSQNPRHKITKRGQNVTFRCDPISEHNRLYWYRQTLGQGPEFLTYFQNEAQLEKSRLLSDRFSAERPKGSFSTLEIQRTEQGDSAMYLCASSRDDRQPQHFGDGTRLSIL.

This rearrangement joins TRBV7-9 to TRBJ2-5; TRBD2 aligns across 8 bases. The germline CDR1 and CDR2 sequences are SEHNR and FQNEAQ (reference sequence). Trimming took 5 bases from V and 5 from J; bases not matched to a gene: 10. The CDR3 contains 15 residues. In DNA, the CDR3 is TGTGCCAGCAGCCGAAATGTAGCGGGGTCGGAGACCCAGTACTTC. As protein: CASSRNVAGSETQYF.

The chain employs TRBV3-1 and TRBJ1-5, with D possibly matching TRBD1 (5 bases). V lost 0 bases and J 0 bases, leaving 12 bases between the germline ends. Looked up from germline, CDR1 is LGHDT and CDR2 is YNNKEL (reference sequence). The CDR3 extends over 17 amino acids. CDR3 sequence reads: CASSQDYGGYSNQPQHF. CDR3 DNA sequence: TGTGCCAGCAGCCAAGATTACGGGGGTTATAGCAATCAGCCCCAGCATTTT. The whole variable domain, filled in from reference TRBV3-1 and TRBJ1-5, reads DTAVSQTPKYLVTQMGNDKSIKCEQNLGHDTMYWYKQDSKKFLKIMFSYNNKELIINETVPNRFSPKSPDKAHLNLHINSLELGDSAVYFCASSQDYGGYSNQPQHFGDGTRLSIL.

The chain carries TRBV4-1 and TRBJ2-2; D is uncertain. This CDR3 comprises 16 residues. V was shortened by 3 bases and J by 5 bases, with 16 bases between the two germline ends. Germline V CDR1 and CDR2: MGHRA, YSYEKL. CDR3 nucleotide sequence: TGCGCCAGCAGCCACACCCCTAGTCTTGAGACCGGGGAGCTGTTTTTT. Amino acids: CASSHTPSLETGELFF.

V gene TRBV7-2 combines with J gene TRBJ2-5; tentative D call: TRBD2 (6 bases). The better agreement between TRBJ2-7 and the DNA end casts doubt on the J call. The CDR3 runs to 16 residues. Germline V lookup: CDR1 SGHTA, CDR2 FQGNSA. Written as DNA, the CDR3 is TGTGCCAGCAGCCCGAAGGAGGGAAGGACCCGCTACGAGCAGTACTTC. Amino acid sequence: CASSPKEGRTRYEQYF.

This clonotype has a single count. This sequence joins TRBV30 and TRBJ2-3; perhaps TRBD2 as D (6 bases). Trimming removed 3 bases at V and 2 bases at J, with 12 bases between. The CDR3 contains 14 residues. Germline loops: CDR1 GTSNPN, CDR2 SVGIG (reference sequence). CDR3 region: CAWRLGLSTDTQYF. The CDR3 DNA follows: TGTGCCTGGAGGTTGGGACTGTCCACAGATACGCAGTATTTT.

This clonotype was counted only a few times. V usage is TRBV29-1 and J usage is TRBJ1-2, with D perhaps TRBD1 (5 bases). The germline V gene has CDR1 SQVTM and CDR2 ANQGSEA. The CDR3 consists of 10 residues. V lost 7 bases and J lost 6, with 9 bases in between. CDR3 bases: TGCAGCGCCTCGGGGGATGGCTACACCTTC. This encodes CSASGDGYTF.

V and J are TRBV12-3 or TRBV12-4 and TRBJ2-7; D ambiguous. The length of the CDR3 is 13 residues. Trimming shortened V by 2 bases and J by 3 bases, and 8 bases separated the two germline ends. The CDR3 loop is CASSLSNNYEQYF. For the CDR3, the DNA is TGTGCCAGCAGTTTATCGAACAACTACGAGCAGTACTTC.

The V gene is TRBV7-9, the J gene TRBJ2-1, with 10 bases matching TRBD2. With V trimmed by 4 bases and J by 3 bases, 6 bases remained unmatched. The germline gives CDR1 SEHNR, CDR2 FQNEAQ (reference sequence). The CDR3 is 16 residues long. The CDR3: CASSSQGTSVYNEQFF. DNA of the CDR3: TGTGCCAGCAGCTCCCAGGGGACTAGCGTCTACAATGAGCAGTTCTTC.

V is TRBV6-2 or TRBV6-3 and J is TRBJ2-7, with D hard to call. The length of the CDR3 is 12 residues. The V end was cut by 8 bases, the J end by 4 bases, with 12 bases between. Germline CDR1 is MNHEY and CDR2 is SVGEGT. The CDR3, as DNA: TGTGCCAGCCACACAGACCCGTACGAGCAGTACTTC. It translates to CASHTDPYEQYF.

This chain connects TRBV10-2 to TRBJ2-4, with D possibly matching TRBD1 (6 bases). The J call could be wrong; TRBJ2-7 is a better fit for the DNA end. The CDR3 has 15 amino acids. Looked up from germline, CDR1 is WSHSY and CDR2 is SAAADI. The CDR3 DNA is TGCGCCAGCAGGGGCCACAGGGAAGGCCTCTACGAGCAGTACTTC. This sequence encodes CASRGHREGLYEQYF.

This chain links TRBV20-1 with TRBJ2-4, with D perhaps TRBD2 (6 bases). V lost 6 bases, J lost 0 bases, and 12 bases lay in between. The CDR3 is 14 amino acids. The germline V gene encodes CDR1 DFQATT and CDR2 SNEGSKA (reference sequence). CDR3: CSALPGLAKNIQYF. The CDR3 coding sequence is TGCAGTGCACTACCGGGACTAGCCAAAAACATTCAGTACTTC.

The chain links TRBV5-1 to TRBJ2-7; D uncertain. This CDR3 has 11 amino acids. The germline gives CDR1 SGHRS, CDR2 YFSETQ. Trimming removed 5 bases from V and 5 bases from J, with 8 bases in between. DNA of the CDR3: TGCGCCAGCAGGGGGTGGGACGAGCAGTACTTC. It codes for CASRGWDEQYF.

This chain uses TRBV10-3 with TRBJ2-1; D uncertain. V was trimmed by 2 bases and J by 0 bases, leaving 23 bases between them. CDR3 size: 20 residues. Germline V gives CDR1 ENHRY, CDR2 SYGVKD. The CDR3, as DNA: TGTGCCATCAGTGAGGTTAAGCGAAATTATAACCTGAGCTCCTACAATGAGCAGTTCTTC. As protein: CAISEVKRNYNLSSYNEQFF.

V usage is TRBV20-1 and J usage is TRBJ2-1; weak D call: TRBD1 (6 bases). V gave up 3 bases and J gave up 12 bases, with 9 bases separating them. CDR1 and CDR2 (germline): DFQATT, SNEGSKA (reference sequence). The CDR3 is made up of 10 amino acids. CDR3 DNA: TGCAGTGCTAGTATCAGGGGGCAGTTCTTC. Residues: CSASIRGQFF.

The V and J genes are TRBV10-3 and TRBJ2-5; the match to TRBD1 covers 9 bases. CDR3 length: 15 residues. Germline V gene sequence: CDR1 ENHRY, CDR2 SYGVKD. V was clipped by 3 bases and J by 6 bases; unmatched bases: 8. The CDR3 DNA is TGTGCCATCAGTGACTCCGGGACAGGGTTGAAGACCCAGTACTTC. Translating gives CAISDSGTGLKTQYF.